This T cell receptor beta chain was recovered during a study of shared clonotypes between healthy human individuals (dated by TCRdb to the early 2020s). Some background on the complete study: Two women and a few men aged 18 to 49 years were included in the cohort. To estimate repertoire size and how much clonotype sharing occurs between individuals, the study deeply sequenced the blood TCR repertoires of five healthy adults. For each donor, CD4 naive and CD4 memory were each given three plates, CD8 naive was given two plates, and CD8 memory was given one plate. To increase sequencing depth and limit assay-specific biases, different laboratories used diverse techniques to prepare libraries and sequence TCR repertoires. Leukapheresis yielded between about 0.94 and 9 billion PBMCs per donor.

The junction carries 12 bases between V and J, which are trimmed by 2 bases and 11 bases respectively. CDR1 MDHEN and CDR2 SYDVKM are derived from the germline V gene. The CDR3 covers 12 residues, taking in both the cysteine and the phenylalanine. Only the CDR3 DNA stays, 36 bases, in frame from base 1. Beyond this particular receptor, the publication reports: Sampling was restricted to blood, and TCR repertoires in tissues likely differ from the TCR repertoires found in blood. Estimated clonotype richness was generally larger for naive than for memory subsets. Approximately 5% of naive CD4, 3.5% of naive CD8, about 2.1% of memory CD4, and around 0.42% of memory CD8 clonotypes were shared across a few donors. Based on pairwise subsampling, the degree of clonotype sharing among donors was expected to be affected by sequencing depth. Incomplete sequencing was indicated by rarefaction of sorted-subset datasets, despite the large sequencing depth. Compared with non-shared clonotypes, the clonotypes found in all four sorted-subset donors had higher generation probabilities. The small number of donors limited the genetic and exposure-history diversity represented.

As to this clone: There is no known antigen for this receptor. Base qualities are missing; no much larger clone stands one base away.

TCR CDR3 regions were amplified from genomic DNA by multiplex PCR using the deep immunoSEQ assay. For each cell subset, the extracted genomic DNA was distributed evenly across all wells of several immunoSEQ 96-well plates, and each plate served as one replicate. For sorted subsets, each replicate PCR was loaded with roughly 200 ng genomic DNA, equivalent to roughly 30,000 T cell genomes. Purified libraries were quantified with a Qubit 3.0 fluorometer, sized on a Bioanalyzer 2100, and re-quantified with the KAPA Library Quantification kit. Every immunoSEQ 96-well plate was sequenced on a dedicated single-read 150-cycle Illumina NextSeq 550 flow cell. On the study's bioinformatics: The immunoSEQ output contained only junctional sequences without quality scores, so filtering could not match that applied to full-length reads. Sequences were annotated with PyIR, a Python wrapper for IgBLAST v1.9, and V/J genes and CDR3 were assigned using IMGT germline references. Any read was removed if the V/J assignment was weak (E-value above 1e-6), the CDR3 was missing, or the read contained stop codons, out-of-frame junctions, or ambiguous translated residues. V3J clonotypes were defined as sequences sharing the same inferred V gene, J gene, and CDR3 amino acid sequence. Percentage overlap between repertoires was computed as shared unique clonotypes divided by the size of the smaller repertoire. Three approaches were used to assess repertoire richness: RTK rarefaction, the Chao1 estimator, and Recon v2.1 estimates of unobserved clonotypes. Generation probabilities for all TCRbeta clonotypes obtained by the gDNA method from a handful of donors were computed using OLGA. As stored in TCRdb, this immuneACCESS dataset retains in-frame rearrangements with V and J assigned. A fraction of the clones does not appear; measured against another copy, unresolved V genes explain less than half of the discrepancy, and the remainder lacks a known reason. V and J calls plus clone size are reproduced from that table; the DNA served to infer D and trimming. The sample includes a few million clones, with approximately 93% observed a single time. The ten top clones hold 0.35% to 0.45% of the sample.

The donors were healthy, HIV-negative adults who had no recently reported acute infections or vaccinations. Every donor was a Caucasian adult residing in Nashville, Tennessee, USA. CD4+ T cells were enriched by magnetic negative selection; naive cells were then positively selected on CD45RA, and the negative fraction formed the memory subset. Blood was collected by leukapheresis, and PBMCs were isolated by Ficoll-Histopaque density gradient centrifugation and then cryopreserved in liquid nitrogen vapor phase. Analytical flow cytometry was used to check the purity and quantity of every magnetically sorted T cell population. Each sorted fraction had its genomic DNA isolated and then quantified by UV absorbance on a Nanodrop 2000c.

Material for sequencing was naive CD4+ T cells from PBMCs. The sample's cell subset or site label is to be understood as: CD45RA+ positively selected. The clonotype was recovered from a man between 18 and 35 years old in good health. Some clones in this sample may be carry-over from other donors' samples. The chain joins TRBV28 to TRBJ1-1; the D gene is perhaps TRBD1, from 5 matching bases. The DNA sequence reads TGTGCCAGCAGTTTAAGTTCCGCAGGGGCTTTCTTT. This encodes CASSLSSAGAFF.